The 13 T cell receptor beta chains presented below share a single source sample, sequenced in a study of blood T cell repertoires in COVID-19. Repertoires were generated with immunoSEQ multiplex PCR, while TCRdb's copy carries only in-frame clones and drops some. The profile shows around 81,000 clones, 80% of them singletons. The sample taken for sequencing was peripheral blood. These receptors were obtained from a human donor in a cohort sampled during active COVID-19.

The chain carries TRBV30 and TRBJ1-4; D perhaps matches TRBD1 (5 bases). The CDR3 is 14 residues long. Germline V gene data show CDR1 as GTSNPN and CDR2 as SVGIG (reference sequence). The V end lost 1 base, the J end lost 6 bases, and 12 bases lay between the germline ends. This CDR3 is CAWSGRGGYEKLFF. The CDR3 nucleotides are TGTGCCTGGAGTGGGAGGGGAGGATATGAAAAACTGTTTTTT.

The genes are TRBV30 and TRBJ2-3; a weak D match, TRBD1 (5 bases). The CDR3 has 13 amino acids. The V end lost 0 bases, the J end lost 5 bases, and 9 bases lay between the germline ends. Germline CDR1 reads GTSNPN; CDR2 reads SVGIG (reference sequence). DNA for the CDR3: TGTGCCTGGAGTGTACTCCAGGGAGATACGCAGTATTTT. Translated: CAWSVLQGDTQYF.

The V gene is TRBV10-3, the J gene TRBJ2-2; unclear D gene. The CDR3 has 15 amino acids. The ends were cut back, 3 bases at V and 0 bases at J, with 8 bases in the middle. Germline-derived CDR1 and CDR2 are ENHRY and SYGVKD. CDR3 DNA: TGTGCCATCAGTGATGGTCAGGCGAACACCGGGGAGCTGTTTTTT. Protein: CAISDGQANTGELFF.

This clone has a handful of counts. The J gene is TRBJ1-2, the V gene TRBV7-2; D possibly corresponds to TRBD1 (5 bases). The CDR3 runs 14 residues. Germline V gives CDR1 SGHTA, CDR2 FQGNSA. V lost 2 bases and J lost 8, with 15 bases in between. The CDR3 is CASSLSKGSDGYTF. In DNA form, the CDR3 reads TGTGCCAGCAGCTTAAGCAAGGGGTCGGACGGCTACACCTTC.

The chain employs TRBV28 and TRBJ1-5; 9 nucleotides line up with TRBD1. With V trimmed by 5 bases and J by 7 bases, 9 bases remained unmatched. The length of the CDR3 is 15 residues. CDR1 is MDHEN, CDR2 SYDVKM, per germline. The CDR3 protein is CASSIQGAARQPQHF. CDR3 in DNA: TGTGCCAGCAGTATACAGGGGGCGGCTCGGCAGCCCCAGCATTTT.

The chain combines TRBV7-2 with TRBJ1-6; no definite D call. CDR1 and CDR2 (germline): SGHTA, FQGNSA. V was pared by 2 bases and J by 8 bases, with 13 bases between. The CDR3 spans 15 residues. CDR3 in amino acids: CASSLRLSGDSPLHF. In DNA form, the CDR3 reads TGTGCCAGCAGCTTAAGATTGTCAGGTGATTCACCCCTCCACTTT.

The gene calls are TRBV5-1 and TRBJ2-1; 12 nucleotides agree with TRBD2. CDR3 length: 16 amino acids. In germline, CDR1 is SGHRS, CDR2 YFSETQ. The ends lost 2 bases at V and 7 bases at J; junction bases unmatched: 7. CDR3 protein: CASSFRLAGASNEQFF. The DNA of the CDR3 is TGCGCCAGCAGCTTTCGACTAGCGGGAGCCTCAAATGAGCAGTTCTTC. Looking up the rest from reference TRBV5-1 and TRBJ2-1 gives the full variable domain: KAGVTQTPRYLIKTRGQQVTLSCSPISGHRSVSWYQQTPGQGLQFLFEYFSETQRNKGNFPGRFSGRQFSNSRSEMNVSTLELGDSALYLCASSFRLAGASNEQFFGPGTRLTVL.

The CDR3 region is CASSRRGTGLDTQYF. CDR3 DNA: TGTGCCAGCAGCCGCAGAGGGACAGGGTTGGATACGCAGTATTTT. The genes are TRBV11-2 and TRBJ2-3, with TRBD1 identical over 9 bases. Trimming took 5 bases from V and 6 from J; bases not matched to a gene: 9. In germline, CDR1 is SGHAT, CDR2 FQNNGV. The CDR3 extends over 15 amino acids.

The chain has TRBV18 and TRBJ1-1; TRBD1 matches at 10 bases. CDR1 and CDR2 from the germline V gene are KGHSH and LQKENI. The V segment lost 1 base and the J segment 4 bases; nucleotides outside the gene matches: 3. The CDR3 length is 15 residues. The CDR3 sequence is CASSPQGQGGTEAFF. In nucleotides, the CDR3 is TGTGCCAGCTCACCACAAGGACAGGGGGGCACTGAAGCTTTCTTT.

CDR3 in amino acids: CASSLLKVSGRGNNEQFF. In DNA form, the CDR3 reads TGTGCCAGCAGCCTCTTAAAGGTTAGCGGGAGAGGCAACAATGAGCAGTTCTTC. The rearrangement links TRBV7-3 to TRBJ2-1, with 9 bases identical to TRBD2. Trimming removed 5 bases from V and 5 bases from J; junction bases left unmatched: 16. The CDR3 has 18 residues. The germline CDR1 and CDR2 sequences are SGHTA and FQGTGA.

The rearrangement joins TRBV27 to TRBJ1-4; 12 nucleotides align to TRBD1. Losses at the gene ends were 0 bases for V and 11 bases for J; bases not matched to a gene: 7. Germline CDR1 reads MNHEY; CDR2 reads SMNVEV (reference sequence). CDR3 size: 16 residues. CDR3 amino acids: CASSLSIGTGGGKLFF. As DNA, the CDR3 is TGTGCCAGCAGTTTATCGATTGGGACAGGGGGCGGGAAACTGTTTTTT.

The genes are TRBV7-2 and TRBJ2-6; possible D gene TRBD1, 6 bases. From germline, CDR1 is SGHTA and CDR2 FQGNSA. V was trimmed by 5 bases and J by 1 base, leaving 9 bases between them. The CDR3 runs 15 residues. CDR3 amino acids: CASSRGGSGANVLTF. The DNA for the CDR3 is TGTGCCAGCAGCAGAGGGGGATCTGGGGCCAACGTCCTGACTTTC.

A few counts support this clone. The V gene is TRBV2, the J gene TRBJ1-4, with D perhaps matching TRBD1 (6 bases). The CDR3 loop spans 15 amino acids. Trimming left V 4 bases short and J 5 bases short, with 14 bases between. Germline V gene data show CDR1 as SNHLY and CDR2 as FYNNEI. Here the CDR3 reads CASSVFRTGNEKLFF. The DNA for the CDR3 is TGTGCCAGCAGTGTTTTTAGAACAGGGAATGAAAAACTGTTTTTT.